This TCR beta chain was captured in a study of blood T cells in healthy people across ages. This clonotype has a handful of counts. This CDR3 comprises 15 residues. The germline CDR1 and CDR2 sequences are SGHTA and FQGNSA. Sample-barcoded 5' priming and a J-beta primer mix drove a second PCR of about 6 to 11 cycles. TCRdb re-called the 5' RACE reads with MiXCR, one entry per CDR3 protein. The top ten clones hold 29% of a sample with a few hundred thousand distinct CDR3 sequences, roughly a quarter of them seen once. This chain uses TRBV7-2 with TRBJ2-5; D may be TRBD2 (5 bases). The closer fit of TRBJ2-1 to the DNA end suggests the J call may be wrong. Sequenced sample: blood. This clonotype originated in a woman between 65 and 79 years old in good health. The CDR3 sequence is CASSQVARADNEQFF. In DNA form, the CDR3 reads TGTGCCAGCAGCCAGGTTGCGAGGGCGGACAATGAGCAGTTCTTC.